This TCR beta chain was found in a study of OX40 agonist ivuxolimab in advanced cancers. Study at large: With ivuxolimab, an agonistic anti-OX40 (CD134) antibody, patients were treated. Treatment received earlier with anti-PD-1, anti-PD-L1 or anti-CTLA-4 agents was allowed, and less than 45% had some. Findings of the study overall: Expanded clones were, on average, more numerous among CD8+ T cells than CD4+.

Per germline, CDR1 LNHDA and CDR2 SQIVND (reference sequence). V was cut by 5 bases and J by 2 bases, with 22 bases left in between. The CDR3 is 18 residues long. To note about this clone: What it recognizes is unknown.

Measured with immunoSEQ multiplex PCR; TCRdb has only the in-frame clones, and not every one. The sample includes 80,000 or so clones, around 83% of them seen just once. The input for sequencing was CD4+ or CD8+ T cells sorted from blood, taken in a trial of the OX40 agonist ivuxolimab. The TCR comes from an adult with an advanced solid tumor such as melanoma, head and neck, liver or kidney cancer. The rearrangement uses TRBV19 and TRBJ1-5, with D tentatively TRBD1 (5 bases). The CDR3 sequence: CASSFPSPTIGGNQPQHF. The CDR3 coding sequence is TGTGCCAGTAGTTTCCCTTCACCCACCATAGGGGGCAATCAGCCCCAGCATTTT.